The present entry profiles one T cell receptor (beta chain) with its context. The antigen remains undetermined. Using immunoSEQ multiplex PCR, the repertoire was profiled, and TCRdb retains in-frame clones only, with some absent. Of a few million clones detected, 90% to 95% appear once; the ten largest clones hold 0.3% to 0.4%. This entry belongs to a study of shared clonotypes between healthy human individuals. Study-wide results and limits: It was expected that sequencing depth would affect clonotype sharing among donors. Sorted-subset sequencing was shown by rarefaction to be incomplete despite large depth. Estimated richness was generally greater in naive than memory subsets. Among non-shared clonotypes, generation probabilities were lower than among those shared by all four donors.

CDR3 length: 14 residues. Per the germline V gene, CDR1 is SGHTS and CDR2 is YDEGEE. Trimming shortened V by 4 bases and J by 2 bases, and 12 bases separated the two germline ends. The sequenced material came from naive CD4+ T cells from PBMCs. Subset reported: CD45RA+ positively selected. The chain couples TRBV5-8 to TRBJ1-2, with a tentative D call TRBD1 (5 bases). The clonotype was recovered from a man aged 18 to 29 in good health. Some clones in this sample may be carry-over from other donors' samples. CDR3 bases: TGTGCCAGCAGCGTGGGCGGGGGAAACTATGGCTACACCTTC. Residues: CASSVGGGNYGYTF.